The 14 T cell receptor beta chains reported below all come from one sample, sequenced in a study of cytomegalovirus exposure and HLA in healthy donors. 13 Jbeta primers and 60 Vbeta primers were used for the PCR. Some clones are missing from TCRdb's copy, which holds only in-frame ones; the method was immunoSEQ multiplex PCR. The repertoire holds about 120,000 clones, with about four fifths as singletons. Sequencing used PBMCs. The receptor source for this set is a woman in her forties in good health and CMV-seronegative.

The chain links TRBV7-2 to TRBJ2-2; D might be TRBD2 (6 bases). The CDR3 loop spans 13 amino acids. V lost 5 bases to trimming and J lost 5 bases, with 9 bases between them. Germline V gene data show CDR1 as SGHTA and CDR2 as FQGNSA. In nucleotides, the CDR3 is TGTGCCAGCAGCCAAGGAGGGACCGGGGAGCTGTTTTTT. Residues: CASSQGGTGELFF.

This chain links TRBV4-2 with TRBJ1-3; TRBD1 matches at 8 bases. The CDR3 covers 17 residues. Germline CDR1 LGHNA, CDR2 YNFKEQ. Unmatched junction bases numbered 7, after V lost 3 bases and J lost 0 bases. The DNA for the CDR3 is TGTGCCAGCAGCCAGTGGGGACAGGAAAGCTCTGGAAACACCATATATTTT. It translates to CASSQWGQESSGNTIYF.

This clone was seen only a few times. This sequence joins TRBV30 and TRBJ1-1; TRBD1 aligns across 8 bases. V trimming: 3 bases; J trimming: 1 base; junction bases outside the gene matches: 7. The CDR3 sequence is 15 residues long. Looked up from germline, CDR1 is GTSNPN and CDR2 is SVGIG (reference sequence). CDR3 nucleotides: TGTGCCTGGAGGGTATCAGGGACAGGGAACACTGAAGCTTTCTTT. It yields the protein CAWRVSGTGNTEAFF.

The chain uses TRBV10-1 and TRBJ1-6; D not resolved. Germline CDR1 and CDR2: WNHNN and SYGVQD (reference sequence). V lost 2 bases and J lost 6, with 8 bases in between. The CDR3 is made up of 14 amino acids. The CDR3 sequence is CASSETVFNSPLHF. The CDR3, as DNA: TGCGCCAGCAGTGAGACAGTTTTTAATTCACCCCTCCACTTT.

The DNA for the CDR3 is TGTGCCAGCAGTACCGGGACTAGCGCCCAGAATGAGCAGTTCTTC. Translated: CASSTGTSAQNEQFF. The chain combines TRBV7-3 with TRBJ2-1, with 10 bases that match TRBD2. Germline assignment: CDR1 SGHTA and CDR2 FQGTGA. The CDR3 has 15 amino acids. Germline trimming cut 6 bases from V and 7 bases from J; bases unmatched to any gene: 9.

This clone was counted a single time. In nucleotides, the CDR3 is TGTGCCAGCAGCTCCCGGGACAGCGCGAACACCGGGGAGCTGTTTTTT. It is translated as CASSSRDSANTGELFF. V gene TRBV13 combines with J gene TRBJ2-2; 7 bases map to TRBD1. Germline assignment: CDR1 PRHDT and CDR2 FYEKMQ (reference sequence). The CDR3 loop spans 16 amino acids. The V and J ends lost 4 bases and 0 bases, in that order; junction bases with no gene match: 5.

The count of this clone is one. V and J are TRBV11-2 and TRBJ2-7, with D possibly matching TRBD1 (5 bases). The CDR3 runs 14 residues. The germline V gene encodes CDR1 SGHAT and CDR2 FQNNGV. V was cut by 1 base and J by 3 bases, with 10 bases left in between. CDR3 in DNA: TGTGCCAGCAGCTTAGTCAGGGAAAACTACGAGCAGTACTTC. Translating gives CASSLVRENYEQYF.

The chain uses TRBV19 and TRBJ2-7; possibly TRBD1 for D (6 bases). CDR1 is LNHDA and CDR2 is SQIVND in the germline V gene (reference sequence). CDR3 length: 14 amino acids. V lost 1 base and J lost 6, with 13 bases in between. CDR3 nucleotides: TGTGCCAGTAGTATAGCAGGGGCCCCCCGCGAGCAGTACTTC. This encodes CASSIAGAPREQYF.

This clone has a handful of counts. This CDR3 reads CASSREGGNTEAFF. The CDR3, as DNA: TGCGCCAGCAGCCGAGAGGGAGGGAACACTGAAGCTTTCTTT. The gene calls are TRBV4-1 and TRBJ1-1; D gene unclear. Germline CDR1 MGHRA, CDR2 YSYEKL. The V end was cut by 4 bases, the J end by 1 base, with 10 bases between. The CDR3 covers 14 residues.

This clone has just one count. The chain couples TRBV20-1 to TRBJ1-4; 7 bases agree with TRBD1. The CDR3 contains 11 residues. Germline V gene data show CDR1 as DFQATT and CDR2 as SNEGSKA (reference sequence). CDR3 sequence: CSAQGVEKLFF. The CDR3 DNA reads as TGCAGCGCCCAGGGGGTGGAAAAACTGTTTTTT.

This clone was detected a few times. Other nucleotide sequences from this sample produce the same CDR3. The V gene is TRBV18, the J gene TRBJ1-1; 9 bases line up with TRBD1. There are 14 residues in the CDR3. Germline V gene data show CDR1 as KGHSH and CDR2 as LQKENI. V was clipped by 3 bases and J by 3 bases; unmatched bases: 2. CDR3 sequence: CASSPRDRDTEAFF. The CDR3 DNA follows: TGTGCCAGCTCACCGCGGGACAGGGACACTGAAGCTTTCTTT.

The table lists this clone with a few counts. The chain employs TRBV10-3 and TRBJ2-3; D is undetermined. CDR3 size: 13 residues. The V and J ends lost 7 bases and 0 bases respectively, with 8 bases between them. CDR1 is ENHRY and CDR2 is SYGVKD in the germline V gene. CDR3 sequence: CAINDFSTDTQYF. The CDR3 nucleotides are TGTGCCATCAATGACTTTAGCACAGATACGCAGTATTTT.

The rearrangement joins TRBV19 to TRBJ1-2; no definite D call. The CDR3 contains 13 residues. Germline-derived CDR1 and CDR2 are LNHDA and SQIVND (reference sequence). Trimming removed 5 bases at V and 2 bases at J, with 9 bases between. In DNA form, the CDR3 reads TGTGCCAGTAGTCCGATAAGCAACTATGGCTACACCTTC. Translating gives CASSPISNYGYTF.

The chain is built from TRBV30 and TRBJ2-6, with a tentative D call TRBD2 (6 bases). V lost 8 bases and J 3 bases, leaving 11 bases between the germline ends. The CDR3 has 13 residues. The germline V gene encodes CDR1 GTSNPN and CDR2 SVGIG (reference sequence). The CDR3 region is CALAGLGANVLTF. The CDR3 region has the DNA TGTGCCCTGGCGGGGCTTGGGGCCAACGTCCTGACTTTC.